Reported below is one TCR beta chain. Its specificity is unknown. Repertoires were generated with immunoSEQ multiplex PCR, while TCRdb's copy carries only in-frame clones and drops some. The data hold around 940,000 clones, with over 60% observed a single time. V gave up 2 bases and J gave up 10 bases; unmatched junction bases: 3. The germline CDR1 and CDR2 sequences are SGDLS and YYNGEE. The CDR3 is 12 amino acids. The data are from a study of shared clonotypes between healthy human individuals. General study points: Only a few donors were included, so the genetic and exposure-history diversity represented was limited. It was anticipated that sequencing depth would influence how many clonotypes donors shared.

The sequencing input was memory CD4+ T cells sorted from blood. Subset of the sample: CD45RA-negative fraction. The chain employs TRBV9 and TRBJ1-1, with 9 bases that match TRBD1. The TCR comes from a man younger than 30 in good health. The chain's CDR3 is CASSVTGGPAFF. The CDR3, as DNA: TGTGCCAGCAGCGTCACAGGGGGCCCAGCTTTCTTT.